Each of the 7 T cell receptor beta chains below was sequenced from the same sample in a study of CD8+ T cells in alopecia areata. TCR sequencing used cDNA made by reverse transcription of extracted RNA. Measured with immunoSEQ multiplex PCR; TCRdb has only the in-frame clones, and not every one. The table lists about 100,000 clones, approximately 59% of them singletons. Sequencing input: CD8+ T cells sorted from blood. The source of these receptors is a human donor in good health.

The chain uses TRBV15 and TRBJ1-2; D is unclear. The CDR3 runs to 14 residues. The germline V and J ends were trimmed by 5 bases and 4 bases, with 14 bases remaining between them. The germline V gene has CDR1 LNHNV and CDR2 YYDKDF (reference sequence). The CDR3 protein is CATSGSRGGYGYTF. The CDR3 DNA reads TGTGCCACCAGCGGCAGCAGAGGTGGCTATGGCTACACCTTC.

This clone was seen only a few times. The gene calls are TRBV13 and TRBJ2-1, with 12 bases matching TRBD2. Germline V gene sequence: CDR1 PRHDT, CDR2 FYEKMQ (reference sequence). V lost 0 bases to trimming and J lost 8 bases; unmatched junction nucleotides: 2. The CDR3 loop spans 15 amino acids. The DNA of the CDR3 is TGTGCCAGCAGCTTAGGAAGGACTAGCGGGGATGAGCAGTTCTTC. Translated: CASSLGRTSGDEQFF.

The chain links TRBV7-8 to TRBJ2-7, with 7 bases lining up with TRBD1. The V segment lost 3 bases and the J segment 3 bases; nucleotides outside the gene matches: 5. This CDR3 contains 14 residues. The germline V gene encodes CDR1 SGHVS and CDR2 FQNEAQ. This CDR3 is CASSFGTEVYEQYF. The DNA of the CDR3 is TGTGCCAGCAGCTTTGGGACAGAAGTCTACGAGCAGTACTTC.

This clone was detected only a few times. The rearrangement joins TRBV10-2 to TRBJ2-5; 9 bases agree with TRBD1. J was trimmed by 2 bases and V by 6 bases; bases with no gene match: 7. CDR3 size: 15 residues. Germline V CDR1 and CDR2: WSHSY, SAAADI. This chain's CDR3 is CASSDGTGLQETQYF. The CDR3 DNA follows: TGCGCCAGCAGCGATGGGACAGGGCTTCAAGAGACCCAGTACTTC.

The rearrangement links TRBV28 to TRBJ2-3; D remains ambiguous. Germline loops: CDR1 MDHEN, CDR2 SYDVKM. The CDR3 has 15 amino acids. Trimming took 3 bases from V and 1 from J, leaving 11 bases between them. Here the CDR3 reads CASSLIGSGTDTQYF. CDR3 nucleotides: TGTGCCAGCAGTTTGATTGGGTCTGGCACAGATACGCAGTATTTT.

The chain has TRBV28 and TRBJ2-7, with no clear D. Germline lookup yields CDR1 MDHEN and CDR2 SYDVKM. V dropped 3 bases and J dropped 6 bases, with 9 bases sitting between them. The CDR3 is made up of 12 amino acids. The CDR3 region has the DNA TGTGCCAGCAGTTTGTGGGTGGGCGAGCAGTACTTC. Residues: CASSLWVGEQYF. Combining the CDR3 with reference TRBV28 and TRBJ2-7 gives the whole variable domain DVKVTQSSRYLVKRTGEKVFLECVQDMDHENMFWYRQDPGLGLRLIYFSYDVKMKEKGDIPEGYSVSREKKERFSLILESASTNQTSMYLCASSLWVGEQYFGPGTRLTVT.

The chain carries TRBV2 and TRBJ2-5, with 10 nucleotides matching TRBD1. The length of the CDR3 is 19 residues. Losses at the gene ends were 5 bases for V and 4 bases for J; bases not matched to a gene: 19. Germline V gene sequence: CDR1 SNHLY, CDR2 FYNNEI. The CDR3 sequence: CASSHPLNFDRGLGETQYF. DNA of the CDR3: TGTGCCAGCAGTCACCCCCTCAACTTCGACAGGGGGCTAGGAGAGACCCAGTACTTC.